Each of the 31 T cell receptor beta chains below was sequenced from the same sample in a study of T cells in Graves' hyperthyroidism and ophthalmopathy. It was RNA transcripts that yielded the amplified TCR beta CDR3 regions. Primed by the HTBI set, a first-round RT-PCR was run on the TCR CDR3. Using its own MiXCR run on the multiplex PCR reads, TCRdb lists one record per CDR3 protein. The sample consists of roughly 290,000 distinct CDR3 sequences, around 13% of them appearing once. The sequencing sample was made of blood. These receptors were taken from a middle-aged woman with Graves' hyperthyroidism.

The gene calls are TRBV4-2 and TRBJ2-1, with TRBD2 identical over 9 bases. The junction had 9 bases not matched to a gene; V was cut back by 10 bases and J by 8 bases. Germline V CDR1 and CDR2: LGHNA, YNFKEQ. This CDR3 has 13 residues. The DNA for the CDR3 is TGTGCCACCCGGGGTAGCGGGAGCGATGAGCAGTTCTTC. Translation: CATRGSGSDEQFF.

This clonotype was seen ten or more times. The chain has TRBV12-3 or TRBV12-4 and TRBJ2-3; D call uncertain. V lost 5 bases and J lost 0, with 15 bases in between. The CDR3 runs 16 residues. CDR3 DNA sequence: TGTGCCAGCAGTCAAGTTACGGCCCCTAGCACAGATACGCAGTATTTT. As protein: CASSQVTAPSTDTQYF.

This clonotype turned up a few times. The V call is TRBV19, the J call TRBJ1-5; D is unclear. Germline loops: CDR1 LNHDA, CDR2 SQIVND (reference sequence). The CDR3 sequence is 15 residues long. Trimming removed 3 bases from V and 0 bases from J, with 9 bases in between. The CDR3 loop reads CASSISDNSNQPQHF. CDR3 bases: TGTGCCAGTAGTATTAGTGATAATAGCAATCAGCCCCAGCATTTT.

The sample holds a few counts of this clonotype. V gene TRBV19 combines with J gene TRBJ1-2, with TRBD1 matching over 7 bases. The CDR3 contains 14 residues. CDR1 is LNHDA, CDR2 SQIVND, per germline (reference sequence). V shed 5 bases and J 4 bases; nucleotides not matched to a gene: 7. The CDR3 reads CASSAGTASYGYTF. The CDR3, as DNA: TGTGCCAGTAGTGCCGGGACAGCCAGCTATGGCTACACCTTC.

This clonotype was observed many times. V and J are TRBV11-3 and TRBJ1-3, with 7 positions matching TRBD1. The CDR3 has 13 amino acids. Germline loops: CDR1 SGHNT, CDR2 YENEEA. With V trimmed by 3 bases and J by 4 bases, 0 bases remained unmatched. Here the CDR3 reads CASSLTGGNTIYF. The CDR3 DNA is TGTGCCAGCAGCTTGACAGGGGGAAACACCATATATTTT.

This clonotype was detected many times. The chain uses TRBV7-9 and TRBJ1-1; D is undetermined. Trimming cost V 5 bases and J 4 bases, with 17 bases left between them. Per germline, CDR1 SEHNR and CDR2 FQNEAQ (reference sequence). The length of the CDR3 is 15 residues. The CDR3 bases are TGTGCCAGCAGCCCCCGTAGTATGTTCGGCACTGAAGCTTTCTTT. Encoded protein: CASSPRSMFGTEAFF.

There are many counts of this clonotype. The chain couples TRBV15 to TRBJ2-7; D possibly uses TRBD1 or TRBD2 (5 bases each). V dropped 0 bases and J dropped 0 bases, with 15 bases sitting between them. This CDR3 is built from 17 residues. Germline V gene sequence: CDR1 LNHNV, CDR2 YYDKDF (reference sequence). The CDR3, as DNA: TGTGCCACCAGCAGAGATCGGGGCCGTAGGATCTCCTACGAGCAGTACTTC. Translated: CATSRDRGRRISYEQYF.

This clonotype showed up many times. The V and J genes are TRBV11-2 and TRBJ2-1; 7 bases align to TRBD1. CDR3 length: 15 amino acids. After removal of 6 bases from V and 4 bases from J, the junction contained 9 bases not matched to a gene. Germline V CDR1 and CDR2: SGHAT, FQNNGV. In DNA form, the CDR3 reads TGTGCCAGCAGAGAAACGGGACAGACTTACAATGAGCAGTTCTTC. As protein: CASRETGQTYNEQFF.

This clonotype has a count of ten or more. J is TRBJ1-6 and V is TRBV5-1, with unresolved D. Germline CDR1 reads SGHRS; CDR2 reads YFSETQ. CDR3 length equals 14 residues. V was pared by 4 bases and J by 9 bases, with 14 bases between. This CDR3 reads CASSRAGFRSPLHF. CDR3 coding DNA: TGCGCCAGCAGCCGGGCGGGCTTTCGTTCACCCCTCCACTTT.

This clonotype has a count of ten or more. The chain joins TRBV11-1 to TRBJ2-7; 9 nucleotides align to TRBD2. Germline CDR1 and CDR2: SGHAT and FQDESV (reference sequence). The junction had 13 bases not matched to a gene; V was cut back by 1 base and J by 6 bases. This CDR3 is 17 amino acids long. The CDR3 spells CASSLEGIAGVILEQYF. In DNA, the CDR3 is TGTGCCAGCAGCTTAGAGGGAATAGCGGGAGTCATTCTCGAGCAGTACTTC.

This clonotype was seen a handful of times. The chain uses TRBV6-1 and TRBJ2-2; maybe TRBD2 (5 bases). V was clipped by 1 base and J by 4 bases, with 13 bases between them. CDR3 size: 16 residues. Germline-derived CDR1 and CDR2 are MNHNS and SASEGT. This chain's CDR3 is CASSEDTRAGTGELFF. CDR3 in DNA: TGTGCCAGCAGTGAAGATACTAGGGCGGGCACCGGGGAGCTGTTTTTT.

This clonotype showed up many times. The CDR3 protein is CATSRGGTGPPSFLQYF. The CDR3 bases are TGTGCCACCAGCAGAGGAGGGACAGGACCACCCTCCTTCCTTCAGTACTTC. The J gene is TRBJ2-7, the V gene TRBV15; 8 nucleotides align to TRBD1. The CDR3 is 17 residues long. V lost 1 base, J lost 10 bases, and 18 bases stayed unmatched. Per the germline V gene, CDR1 is LNHNV and CDR2 is YYDKDF (reference sequence).

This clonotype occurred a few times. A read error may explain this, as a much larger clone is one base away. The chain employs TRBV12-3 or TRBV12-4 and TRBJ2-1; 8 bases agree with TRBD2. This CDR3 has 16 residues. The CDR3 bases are TGTGCCTGCAGTCCAAGCGGGAGAGGGAGTTACAATGAGCAGTTCTTC. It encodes CACSPSGRGSYNEQFF.

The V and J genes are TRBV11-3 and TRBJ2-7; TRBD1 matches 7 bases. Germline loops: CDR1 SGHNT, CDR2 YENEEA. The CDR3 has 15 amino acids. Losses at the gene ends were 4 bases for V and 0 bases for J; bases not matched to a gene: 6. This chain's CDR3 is CASSSRDSSSYEQYF. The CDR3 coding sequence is TGTGCCAGCAGCTCCCGGGACAGCAGCTCCTACGAGCAGTACTTC.

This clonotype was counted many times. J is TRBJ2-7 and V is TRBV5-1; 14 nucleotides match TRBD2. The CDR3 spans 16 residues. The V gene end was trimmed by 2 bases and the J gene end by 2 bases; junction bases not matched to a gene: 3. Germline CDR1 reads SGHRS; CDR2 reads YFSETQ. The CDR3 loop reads CASSFGLAGGTYEQYF. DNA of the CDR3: TGCGCCAGCAGCTTTGGACTAGCGGGAGGAACCTACGAGCAGTACTTC.

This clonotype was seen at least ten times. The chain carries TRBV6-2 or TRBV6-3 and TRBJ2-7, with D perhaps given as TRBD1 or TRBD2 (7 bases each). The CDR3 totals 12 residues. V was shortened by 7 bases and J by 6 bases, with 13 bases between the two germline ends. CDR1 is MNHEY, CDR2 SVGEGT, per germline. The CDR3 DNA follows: TGTGCCAGCAAGCGGGGACAGACCGAGCAGTACTTC. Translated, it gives CASKRGQTEQYF.

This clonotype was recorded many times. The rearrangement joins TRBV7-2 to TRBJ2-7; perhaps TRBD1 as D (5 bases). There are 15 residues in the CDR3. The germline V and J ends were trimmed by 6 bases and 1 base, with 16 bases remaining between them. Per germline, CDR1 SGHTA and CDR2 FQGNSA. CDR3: CASSFNPGHSYEQYF. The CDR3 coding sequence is TGTGCCAGCAGTTTTAACCCCGGACATTCCTACGAGCAGTACTTC.

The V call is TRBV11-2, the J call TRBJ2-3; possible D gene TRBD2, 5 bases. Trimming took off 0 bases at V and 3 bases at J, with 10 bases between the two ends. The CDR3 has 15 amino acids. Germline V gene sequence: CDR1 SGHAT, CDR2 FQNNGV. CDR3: CASSLDWAGTDTQYF. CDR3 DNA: TGTGCCAGCAGCTTAGACTGGGCGGGTACAGATACGCAGTATTTT.

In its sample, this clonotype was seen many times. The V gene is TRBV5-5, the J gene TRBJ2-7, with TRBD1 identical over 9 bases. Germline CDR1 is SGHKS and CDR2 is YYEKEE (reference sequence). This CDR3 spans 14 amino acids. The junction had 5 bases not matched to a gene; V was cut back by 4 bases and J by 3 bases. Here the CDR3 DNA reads TGTGCCAGCAGCCCACCGGGACAGGGCTACGAGCAGTACTTC. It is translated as CASSPPGQGYEQYF. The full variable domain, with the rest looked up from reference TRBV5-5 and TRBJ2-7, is DAGVTQSPTHLIKTRGQQVTLRCSPISGHKSVSWYQQVLGQGPQFIFQYYEKEERGRGNFPDRFSARQFPNYSSELNVNALLLGDSALYLCASSPPGQGYEQYFGPGTRLTVT.

DNA of the CDR3: TGTGCCAGCAGCCAGGACAGCCTTGGAAACACCATATATTTT. Amino acid sequence: CASSQDSLGNTIYF. The genes are TRBV6-1 and TRBJ1-3; D might be TRBD1 (6 bases). Germline V lookup: CDR1 MNHNS, CDR2 SASEGT. CDR3 length: 14 residues. Trimming removed 6 bases from V and 3 bases from J, with 12 bases in between.

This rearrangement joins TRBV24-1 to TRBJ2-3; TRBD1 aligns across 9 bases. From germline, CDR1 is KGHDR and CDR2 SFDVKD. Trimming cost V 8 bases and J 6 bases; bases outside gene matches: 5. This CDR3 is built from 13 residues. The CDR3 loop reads CATTGQGLDTQYF. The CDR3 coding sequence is TGTGCCACCACTGGACAGGGGCTGGATACGCAGTATTTT.

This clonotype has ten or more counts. The CDR3 is CASSLTGTSGNEQFF. CDR3 coding DNA: TGTGCCAGCAGCCTTACCGGGACCTCGGGTAATGAGCAGTTCTTC. J is TRBJ2-1 and V is TRBV7-3; D is possibly TRBD1 or TRBD2 (5 bases each). Germline CDR1 reads SGHTA; CDR2 reads FQGTGA. The CDR3 loop spans 15 amino acids. V lost 5 bases to trimming and J lost 7 bases, with 18 bases between them.

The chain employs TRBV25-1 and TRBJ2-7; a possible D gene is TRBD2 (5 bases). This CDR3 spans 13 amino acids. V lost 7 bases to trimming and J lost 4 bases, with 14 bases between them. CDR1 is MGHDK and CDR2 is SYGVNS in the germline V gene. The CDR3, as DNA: TGTGCCAGCACCGAGAAGCGGCCTTACGAGCAGTACTTC. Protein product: CASTEKRPYEQYF.

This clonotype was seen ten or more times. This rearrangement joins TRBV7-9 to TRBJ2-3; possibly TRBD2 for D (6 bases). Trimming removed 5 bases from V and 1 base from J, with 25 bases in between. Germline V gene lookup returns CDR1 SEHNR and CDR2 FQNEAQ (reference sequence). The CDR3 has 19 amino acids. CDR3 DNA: TGTGCCAGCAGCCAACGGGGGACGGGTATAATTCAGGGCACAGATACGCAGTATTTT. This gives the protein CASSQRGTGIIQGTDTQYF.

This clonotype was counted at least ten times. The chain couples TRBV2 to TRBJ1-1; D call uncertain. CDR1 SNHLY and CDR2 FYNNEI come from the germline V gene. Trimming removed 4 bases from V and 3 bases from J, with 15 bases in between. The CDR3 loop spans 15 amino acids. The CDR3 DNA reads TGTGCCAGCAGTGTTGGCTGGCCCGGGGACACTGAAGCTTTCTTT. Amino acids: CASSVGWPGDTEAFF.

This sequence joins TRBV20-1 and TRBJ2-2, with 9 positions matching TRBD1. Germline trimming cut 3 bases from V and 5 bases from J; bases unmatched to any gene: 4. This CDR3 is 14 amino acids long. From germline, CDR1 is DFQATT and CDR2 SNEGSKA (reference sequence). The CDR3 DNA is TGCAGTGCTAGGGACAGGGGTTGGACCGGGGAGCTGTTTTTT. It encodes CSARDRGWTGELFF.

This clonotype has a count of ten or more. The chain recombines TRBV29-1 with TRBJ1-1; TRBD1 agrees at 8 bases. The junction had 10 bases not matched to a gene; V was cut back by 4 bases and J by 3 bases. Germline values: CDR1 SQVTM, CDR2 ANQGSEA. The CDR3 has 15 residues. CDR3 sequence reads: CSVAHRQGRDTEAFF. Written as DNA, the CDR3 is TGCAGCGTTGCCCACCGACAGGGGCGGGACACTGAAGCTTTCTTT.

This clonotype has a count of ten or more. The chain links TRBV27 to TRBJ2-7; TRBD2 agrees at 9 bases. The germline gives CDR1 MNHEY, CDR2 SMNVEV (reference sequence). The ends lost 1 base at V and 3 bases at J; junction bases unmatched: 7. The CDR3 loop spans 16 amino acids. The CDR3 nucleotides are TGTGCCAGCAGTTTATGGGCGGGAGGGCCCAACTACGAGCAGTACTTC. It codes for CASSLWAGGPNYEQYF.

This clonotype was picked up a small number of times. As DNA, the CDR3 is TGCGCCAGCAGCCAAGCCGCAGTGGGGCGTCCCTATGGCTACACCTTC. Translated: CASSQAAVGRPYGYTF. The V call is TRBV4-1, the J call TRBJ1-2, with D perhaps TRBD1 (5 bases). This CDR3 spans 16 amino acids. The V end was cut by 1 base, the J end by 4 bases, with 16 bases between. Germline V gives CDR1 MGHRA, CDR2 YSYEKL.

Written as DNA, the CDR3 is TGTGCCAGCAGCCAAGGGGTCGCTAATGAAAAACTGTTTTTT. Translated: CASSQGVANEKLFF. This rearrangement joins TRBV3-1 to TRBJ1-4; D unresolved. Trimming removed 1 base from V and 3 bases from J, with 6 bases in between. The V gene's germline CDR1 is LGHDT and CDR2 YNNKEL (reference sequence). The CDR3 contains 14 residues.

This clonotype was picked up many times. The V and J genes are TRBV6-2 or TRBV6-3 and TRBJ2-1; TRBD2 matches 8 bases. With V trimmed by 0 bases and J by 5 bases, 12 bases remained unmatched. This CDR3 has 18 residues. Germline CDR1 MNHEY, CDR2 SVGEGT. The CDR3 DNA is TGTGCCAGCAGTTACTCGCTAGCGGGCTCGGCGTGGGACAATGAGCAGTTCTTC. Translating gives CASSYSLAGSAWDNEQFF.